One sample yielded the 24 T cell receptor beta chains listed below, sequenced in a study of CD8 T cells in ankylosing spondylitis. TCRdb reanalysed the 5' RACE reads using MiXCR and keeps one entry per CDR3 protein. The data show around 120,000 distinct CDR3 sequences, 20% to 30% seen once. Sequencing was done on a sample of synovial fluid, either unsorted or a sorted T cell fraction (not recorded which). The receptors shown here come from a male donor with ankylosing spondylitis.

This clonotype has only a few counts. The V gene is TRBV7-2, the J gene TRBJ1-2; TRBD1 agrees at 9 bases. The CDR3 is 15 amino acids. V was clipped by 5 bases and J by 4 bases; unmatched bases: 8. The V gene's germline CDR1 is SGHTA and CDR2 FQGNSA. CDR3 nucleotide sequence: TGTGCCAGCAGCATGGGACAGGGCTGGAGCTATGGCTACACCTTC. Its translation: CASSMGQGWSYGYTF.

The chain has TRBV27 and TRBJ2-1, with D perhaps TRBD1 or TRBD2 (5 bases each). V lost 4 bases, J lost 9 bases, and 13 bases lay in between. Germline-derived CDR1 and CDR2 are MNHEY and SMNVEV (reference sequence). The CDR3 spans 13 residues. The CDR3 sequence: CASSWDPTAEQFF. The CDR3 DNA reads TGTGCCAGCAGTTGGGACCCGACAGCTGAGCAGTTCTTC.

This clonotype was found a few times. The chain carries TRBV30 and TRBJ2-1; D gene unclear. CDR3 length: 13 residues. Germline V lookup: CDR1 GTSNPN, CDR2 SVGIG (reference sequence). V shed 3 bases and J shed 4 bases, with 10 bases lying between them. The CDR3 sequence is CAWRAHGYNEQFF. The CDR3 DNA follows: TGTGCCTGGAGGGCCCACGGGTACAATGAGCAGTTCTTC.

This clonotype showed up many times. V and J are TRBV7-8 and TRBJ1-2; D not resolved. The CDR3 is made up of 15 amino acids. Trimming stripped 1 base from V and 1 base from J, with 10 bases between. Germline-derived CDR1 and CDR2 are SGHVS and FQNEAQ. This CDR3 is CASSLDDSFNYGYTF. DNA of the CDR3: TGTGCCAGCAGCTTAGATGATAGCTTTAACTATGGCTACACCTTC.

This clonotype appeared a few times. This chain uses TRBV4-2 with TRBJ1-1; a possible D gene is TRBD1 (5 bases). The V and J ends lost 0 bases and 5 bases respectively, with 13 bases between them. Per the germline V gene, CDR1 is LGHNA and CDR2 is YNFKEQ. There are 15 residues in the CDR3. The CDR3 reads CASSQEGEGWTEAFF. CDR3 nucleotides: TGTGCCAGCAGCCAAGAGGGGGAGGGATGGACTGAAGCTTTCTTT.

This clonotype was counted a few times. The chain employs TRBV11-2 and TRBJ2-5, with 13 bases lining up with TRBD2. This CDR3 spans 19 amino acids. Germline values: CDR1 SGHAT, CDR2 FQNNGV. V dropped 2 bases and J dropped 3; count of bases not matched to a gene: 12. The CDR3 DNA reads as TGTGCCAGCAGCTTACTAGGACTAGCGGGAGATCTTGGAGAAGAGACCCAGTACTTC. Translating gives CASSLLGLAGDLGEETQYF. Combining the CDR3 with reference TRBV11-2 and TRBJ2-5 gives the whole variable domain EAGVAQSPRYKIIEKRQSVAFWCNPISGHATLYWYQQILGQGPKLLIQFQNNGVVDDSQLPKDRFSAERLKGVDSTLKIQPAKLEDSAVYLCASSLLGLAGDLGEETQYFGPGTRLLVL.

The chain has TRBV7-2 and TRBJ2-4; D is possibly TRBD2 (7 bases). The CDR3 is 17 residues long. Deletions cut 1 base from V and 1 base from J, with 14 bases between. CDR1 and CDR2 from the germline V gene are SGHTA and FQGNSA. CDR3 in amino acids: CASSLGGGGWAKNIQYF. In DNA form, the CDR3 reads TGTGCCAGCAGCTTAGGTGGGGGGGGCTGGGCCAAAAACATTCAGTACTTC. Full variable domain (missing parts from reference TRBV7-2 and TRBJ2-4): GAGVSQSPSNKVTEKGKDVELRCDPISGHTALYWYRQSLGQGLEFLIYFQGNSAPDKSGLPSDRFSAERTGGSVSTLTIQRTQQEDSAVYLCASSLGGGGWAKNIQYFGAGTRLSVL.

This clonotype showed up just a few times. The genes are TRBV7-2 and TRBJ1-2; 8 positions match TRBD1. The ends lost 1 base at V and 7 bases at J; junction bases unmatched: 2. Germline lookup yields CDR1 SGHTA and CDR2 FQGNSA. The CDR3 extends over 13 amino acids. For the CDR3, the DNA is TGTGCCAGCAGCTTAGGGACAGGGAGTGGCTACACCTTC. Residues: CASSLGTGSGYTF.

Ten or more counts support this clonotype. The gene calls are TRBV30 and TRBJ1-1, with a weak D call TRBD1 (5 bases). The V end was cut by 4 bases, the J end by 0 bases, with 9 bases between. The V gene's germline CDR1 is GTSNPN and CDR2 SVGIG (reference sequence). CDR3 length: 13 residues. The CDR3 region is CAWKKGMNTEAFF. CDR3 bases: TGTGCCTGGAAGAAGGGGATGAACACTGAAGCTTTCTTT.

This clonotype was counted only a few times. The rearrangement uses TRBV30 and TRBJ1-3; no clear D gene. The CDR3 length is 14 residues. Trimming left V 3 bases short and J 0 bases short, with 9 bases between. Germline-derived CDR1 and CDR2 are GTSNPN and SVGIG (reference sequence). In DNA form, the CDR3 reads TGTGCCTGGAGAGGCGGGAGCTCTGGAAACACCATATATTTT. Its protein product is CAWRGGSSGNTIYF.

Sample share makes this clonotype medium-sized. J is TRBJ2-4 and V is TRBV5-6, with 7 bases aligning to TRBD1. This CDR3 contains 15 residues. The trim removed 4 bases at V and 3 bases at J, leaving 7 bases unmatched. Looked up from germline, CDR1 is SGHDT and CDR2 is YYEEEE. CDR3 region: CASSPTGLGKNIQYF. The CDR3 region has the DNA TGTGCCAGCAGCCCGACAGGGCTTGGCAAAAACATTCAGTACTTC.

V usage is TRBV7-8 and J usage is TRBJ1-1; D not resolved. The CDR3 spans 12 residues. Germline V CDR1 and CDR2: SGHVS, FQNEAQ. V dropped 5 bases and J dropped 4 bases, with 8 bases sitting between them. The CDR3 region is CASSPDRTEAFF. The CDR3 coding sequence is TGTGCCAGCAGCCCCGACCGCACTGAAGCTTTCTTT. Combining the CDR3 with reference TRBV7-8 and TRBJ1-1 gives the whole variable domain GAGVSQSPRYKVAKRGQDVALRCDPISGHVSLFWYQQALGQGPEFLTYFQNEAQLDKSGLPSDRFFAERPEGSVSTLKIQRTQQEDSAVYLCASSPDRTEAFFGQGTRLTVV.

In this sample, this clonotype turned up a few times. This chain connects TRBV7-9 to TRBJ2-1; possibly TRBD2 for D (6 bases). Germline-derived CDR1 and CDR2 are SEHNR and FQNEAQ (reference sequence). This CDR3 region has 12 residues. V was clipped by 3 bases and J by 9 bases, with 9 bases between them. CDR3 sequence: CASSFGGGEQFF. The DNA of the CDR3 is TGTGCCAGCAGCTTTGGGGGAGGTGAGCAGTTCTTC.

Only a few counts were recorded for this clonotype. The DNA is omitted, as the CDR3 cannot be located on it reliably, and the CDR3 follows TCRdb's listing. The chain has TRBV5-1 and TRBJ2-2; TRBD1, the table's D call, was not compared with the DNA. CDR1 is SGHRS and CDR2 is YFSETQ in the germline V gene. The CDR3 sequence runs 16 residues, both termini included. The CDR3: CASPWGGRRTPGSCFF.

This clonotype was detected many times. This chain uses TRBV5-1 with TRBJ2-2, with a tentative D call TRBD1 (6 bases). V shed 5 bases and J shed 3 bases, with 8 bases lying between them. Germline assignment: CDR1 SGHRS and CDR2 YFSETQ. The CDR3 is made up of 13 amino acids. The CDR3 DNA is TGCGCCAGCAGAAACAGGGACACCGGGGAGCTGTTTTTT. Translated, it gives CASRNRDTGELFF. Filled out from reference TRBV5-1 and TRBJ2-2, the complete variable domain reads KAGVTQTPRYLIKTRGQQVTLSCSPISGHRSVSWYQQTPGQGLQFLFEYFSETQRNKGNFPGRFSGRQFSNSRSEMNVSTLELGDSALYLCASRNRDTGELFFGEGSRLTVL.

This clonotype was picked up a small number of times. The CDR3 sequence: CASSLGQGTYNEQFF. The CDR3 DNA sequence: TGCGCCAGCAGCTTGGGACAGGGGACATACAATGAGCAGTTCTTC. The rearrangement joins TRBV5-1 to TRBJ2-1; TRBD1 matches 8 bases. The V segment lost 0 bases and the J segment 4 bases; nucleotides outside the gene matches: 3. The germline CDR1 and CDR2 sequences are SGHRS and YFSETQ. CDR3 size: 15 residues. The variable domain in full, with the rest retrieved from reference TRBV5-1 and TRBJ2-1, is KAGVTQTPRYLIKTRGQQVTLSCSPISGHRSVSWYQQTPGQGLQFLFEYFSETQRNKGNFPGRFSGRQFSNSRSEMNVSTLELGDSALYLCASSLGQGTYNEQFFGPGTRLTVL.

Relative to its sample, this clonotype is medium-sized (0.01 to 0.1%). The V gene is TRBV10-3, the J gene TRBJ2-1; 9 bases are a match to TRBD2. The length of the CDR3 is 17 residues. V dropped 11 bases and J dropped 4; count of bases not matched to a gene: 18. Germline V CDR1 and CDR2: ENHRY, SYGVKD. The CDR3 sequence: CAPRGLALNLRYNEQFF. The CDR3 DNA reads as TGTGCCCCCAGGGGACTAGCCCTAAATCTGCGGTACAATGAGCAGTTCTTC.

This clonotype occurred many times. V and J are TRBV7-2 and TRBJ1-4, with D possibly matching TRBD1 (6 bases). V lost 5 bases, J lost 4 bases, and 17 bases lay in between. Germline lookup yields CDR1 SGHTA and CDR2 FQGNSA. This CDR3 has 16 amino acids. For the CDR3, the DNA is TGTGCCAGCAGCGCCCATGCGGGGGCTAATAATGAAAAACTGTTTTTT. As protein: CASSAHAGANNEKLFF.

There are a few counts of this clonotype. V is TRBV20-1 and J is TRBJ2-7, with D perhaps matching TRBD2 (5 bases). Germline CDR1 reads DFQATT; CDR2 reads SNEGSKA (reference sequence). The CDR3 sequence is 14 residues long. Trimming shortened V by 5 bases and J by 0 bases, and 14 bases separated the two germline ends. CDR3 bases: TGCAGTGCTTGGACTCCCTGGCTCTCCTACGAGCAGTACTTC. It encodes CSAWTPWLSYEQYF.

This clonotype was counted a few times. The V and J genes are TRBV5-6 and TRBJ1-2, with TRBD1 matching 10 bases. There are 14 residues in the CDR3. V was clipped by 5 bases and J by 10 bases; unmatched bases: 11. Germline V lookup: CDR1 SGHDT, CDR2 YYEEEE. CDR3 coding DNA: TGTGCCAGCAGTTACCTGACAGGGGGCATGGACTACACCTTC. Translated, it gives CASSYLTGGMDYTF.

This clonotype was seen repeatedly, ten times or more. The chain has TRBV18 and TRBJ2-6; D call uncertain. The CDR3 runs to 15 residues. Deletions cut 6 bases from V and 0 bases from J, with 9 bases between. Germline V gene lookup returns CDR1 KGHSH and CDR2 LQKENI. The CDR3 DNA reads TGTGCCAGCTCTCCGGTACGCTCTGGGGCCAACGTCCTGACTTTC. Translating gives CASSPVRSGANVLTF. Combining the CDR3 with reference TRBV18 and TRBJ2-6 gives the whole variable domain NAGVMQNPRHLVRRRGQEARLRCSPMKGHSHVYWYRQLPEEGLKFMVYLQKENIIDESGMPKERFSAEFPKEGPSILRIQQVVRGDSAAYFCASSPVRSGANVLTFGAGSRLTVL.

This chain links TRBV9 with TRBJ2-2, with unresolved D. This CDR3 is built from 15 residues. Germline CDR1 SGDLS, CDR2 YYNGEE. Trimming stripped 2 bases from V and 4 bases from J, with 12 bases between. Written as DNA, the CDR3 is TGTGCCAGCAGCGTGATTGGTGAGGCCACCGGGGAGCTGTTTTTT. Its translation: CASSVIGEATGELFF.

This clonotype was seen only a few times. The chain carries TRBV25-1 and TRBJ1-4; 11 bases are shared with TRBD1. From germline, CDR1 is MGHDK and CDR2 SYGVNS. Trimming removed 3 bases from V and 7 bases from J; junction bases left unmatched: 7. The CDR3 sequence is 16 residues long. The CDR3: CASSDAPGTGGEKLFF. The DNA for the CDR3 is TGTGCCAGCAGTGATGCCCCCGGGACAGGGGGTGAAAAACTGTTTTTT. Variable domain in full (rest from reference TRBV25-1 and TRBJ1-4): EADIYQTPRYLVIGTGKKITLECSQTMGHDKMYWYQQDPGMELHLIHYSYGVNSTEKGDLSSESTVSRIRTEHFPLTLESARPSHTSQYLCASSDAPGTGGEKLFFGSGTQLSVL.

This clonotype was detected a few times. The chain combines TRBV2 with TRBJ2-7; 7 bases are shared with TRBD1. V lost 6 bases, J lost 5 bases, and 7 bases stayed unmatched. Looked up from germline, CDR1 is SNHLY and CDR2 is FYNNEI. The CDR3 runs 13 residues. The CDR3 DNA reads TGTGCCAGCAGCGAAACAGGGGCGCACGAGCAGTACTTC. The encoded protein is CASSETGAHEQYF.